The clone carrying this T cell receptor (beta chain) was seen only once. Its antigen is unknown. Trimming shortened V by 3 bases and J by 4 bases, and 10 bases separated the two germline ends. Germline loops: CDR1 MDHEN, CDR2 SYDVKM. The CDR3 consists of 14 residues. Sequenced by immunoSEQ multiplex PCR; TCRdb stores in-frame clones only, minus some. The sample has 75,000 to 95,000 clones, under 90% seen once. This record comes from a study of a mutant IDH1 vaccine in newly diagnosed glioma. As for the study in general: At week 47 came visit V13, while visit V12 had come at week 35.

Points from the study as a whole: Pseudoprogression looked unconnected to shifts in top peripheral T cell clonotypes.

As to time point: week 47, end of study. Mutant IDH1 20-mer peptide, at 300 ug, made up each vaccine dose, with topical imiquimod. Donors had new WHO grade 3 or 4 IDH1-mutant, ATRX-lost astrocytomas. This receptor was obtained from a woman in her forties or fifties with glioma. The sequencing used PBMCs, collected from a glioma patient whose treatment included an IDH1 peptide vaccine. This chain joins TRBV28 and TRBJ1-3; the D gene is possibly TRBD1 (5 bases). Here the CDR3 DNA reads TGTGCCAGCAGTTTGCGGGGGGTAGGAAACACCATATATTTT. This translates into CASSLRGVGNTIYF. Complete variable domain (other parts from reference TRBV28 and TRBJ1-3): DVKVTQSSRYLVKRTGEKVFLECVQDMDHENMFWYRQDPGLGLRLIYFSYDVKMKEKGDIPEGYSVSREKKERFSLILESASTNQTSMYLCASSLRGVGNTIYFGEGSWLTVV.